This is a list of T cell receptor beta chains from one sample in a study of T cells in Graves' hyperthyroidism and ophthalmopathy. Using its own MiXCR run on the multiplex PCR reads, TCRdb lists one record per CDR3 protein. The sample gives 300,000 to 400,000 distinct CDR3 sequences, 15% to 20% of which show up once; approximately 54% is in the top ten. The sequencing input was blood. The receptors were sampled from a woman aged 45-65 years with Graves' hyperthyroidism. CDR3s include the opening cysteine and the closing phenylalanine or tryptophan. The D gene is left open where the match is weak. Clone size is not always given. Where it is, it says once, few, many or a class for expanded clones.

v_gene: TRBV7-6
d_gene: -
j_gene: TRBJ2-3
abundance: -
CDR3aa: CASSPPGRASTDTQYF
CDR3nt: TGTGCCAGCAGCCCCCCCGGCAGGGCTAGCACAGATACGCAGTATTTT

v_gene: TRBV20-1
d_gene: -
j_gene: TRBJ2-1
abundance: few
CDR3aa: CSAREAAAGKYNEQFF
CDR3nt: TGCAGTGCTAGGGAAGCTGCCGCGGGAAAGTACAATGAGCAGTTCTTC

v_gene: TRBV2
d_gene: TRBD2
j_gene: TRBJ2-1
abundance: -
CDR3aa: CASSEDLAGGPVEQFF
CDR3nt: TGTGCCAGCAGTGAAGATCTAGCGGGAGGGCCGGTTGAGCAGTTCTTC

v_gene: TRBV6-1
d_gene: -
j_gene: TRBJ2-7
abundance: few
CDR3aa: CASSDGELFSYEQYF
CDR3nt: TGTGCCAGCAGTGACGGGGAGCTCTTCTCCTACGAGCAGTACTTC

v_gene: TRBV29-1
d_gene: TRBD2
j_gene: TRBJ2-1
abundance: -
CDR3aa: CSVCPSGRNEQFF
CDR3nt: TGCAGCGTTTGCCCTAGCGGGAGGAATGAGCAGTTCTTC

v_gene: TRBV6-9
d_gene: -
j_gene: TRBJ1-5
abundance: -
CDR3aa: CASSYRGGSNQPQHF
CDR3nt: TGTGCCAGCAGTTACAGGGGAGGGAGCAATCAGCCCCAGCATTTT

v_gene: TRBV30
d_gene: TRBD1
j_gene: TRBJ1-1
abundance: many
CDR3aa: CAWSVRDRGPLNTEAFF
CDR3nt: TGTGCCTGGAGTGTACGGGACAGGGGGCCTTTGAACACTGAAGCTTTCTTT

v_gene: TRBV11-2
d_gene: TRBD1
j_gene: TRBJ2-2
abundance: many
CDR3aa: CASRPLRRDRGNTGELFF
CDR3nt: TGTGCCAGCAGACCACTCAGACGGGACAGGGGGAACACCGGGGAGCTGTTTTTT

v_gene: TRBV12-3/TRBV12-4
d_gene: TRBD1
j_gene: TRBJ1-5
abundance: few
CDR3aa: CASGTGVFNRPQHF
CDR3nt: TGTGCCAGCGGGACAGGGGTTTTCAATCGGCCCCAGCATTTT

v_gene: TRBV2
d_gene: -
j_gene: TRBJ2-4
abundance: many
CDR3aa: CATQGEEGKNIQYF
CDR3nt: TGTGCCACCCAAGGGGAGGAGGGCAAAAACATTCAGTACTTC

v_gene: TRBV10-3
d_gene: -
j_gene: TRBJ1-2
abundance: -
CDR3aa: CAISSGTPMGYGYTF
CDR3nt: TGTGCCATCAGTTCCGGGACACCGATGGGGTATGGCTACACCTTC

v_gene: TRBV6-1
d_gene: -
j_gene: TRBJ2-7
abundance: few
CDR3aa: CASTRAGGEQYF
CDR3nt: TGTGCCAGCACCAGAGCTGGGGGCGAGCAGTACTTC

v_gene: TRBV5-1
d_gene: -
j_gene: TRBJ2-5
abundance: many
CDR3aa: CASSLVGYQETQYF
CDR3nt: TGCGCCAGCAGCTTGGTGGGGTACCAAGAGACCCAGTACTTC

v_gene: TRBV20-1
d_gene: -
j_gene: TRBJ2-3
abundance: -
CDR3aa: CSASSWEEHTDTQYF
CDR3nt: TGCAGTGCTAGTTCATGGGAGGAACACACAGATACGCAGTATTTT

v_gene: TRBV7-2
d_gene: -
j_gene: TRBJ2-2
abundance: many
CDR3aa: CASSLVGGQNTGELFF
CDR3nt: TGTGCCAGCAGCTTAGTAGGGGGTCAGAACACCGGGGAGCTGTTTTTT

v_gene: TRBV30
d_gene: -
j_gene: TRBJ2-3
abundance: many
CDR3aa: CAWRGGSTDTQYF
CDR3nt: TGTGCCTGGAGGGGGGGAAGCACAGATACGCAGTATTTT

v_gene: TRBV28
d_gene: TRBD2
j_gene: TRBJ2-1
abundance: -
CDR3aa: CASRLRLAGEGPSYNEQFF
CDR3nt: TGTGCCAGCAGACTTCGACTAGCGGGAGAGGGCCCTTCCTACAATGAGCAGTTCTTC

v_gene: TRBV5-1
d_gene: TRBD1
j_gene: TRBJ2-5
abundance: -
CDR3aa: CASSLAGQVLQETQYF
CDR3nt: TGCGCCAGCAGCTTGGCGGGACAGGTATTACAAGAGACCCAGTACTTC

v_gene: TRBV29-1
d_gene: -
j_gene: TRBJ2-2
abundance: -
CDR3aa: CSVATGVETGELFF
CDR3nt: TGCAGCGTTGCGACGGGAGTGGAAACCGGGGAGCTGTTTTTT

v_gene: TRBV5-5
d_gene: -
j_gene: TRBJ2-3
abundance: many
CDR3aa: CASSPQRTSTDTQYF
CDR3nt: TGTGCCAGCAGCCCTCAGAGGACGAGCACAGATACGCAGTATTTT

v_gene: TRBV29-1
d_gene: -
j_gene: TRBJ2-7
abundance: -
CDR3aa: CSPSRRAGRYEQYF
CDR3nt: TGCAGCCCCAGCAGGCGGGCAGGGAGGTACGAGCAGTACTTC

v_gene: TRBV6-2/TRBV6-3
d_gene: TRBD1
j_gene: TRBJ1-6
abundance: -
CDR3aa: CASSLDRGPNSPLHF
CDR3nt: TGTGCCAGCAGCCTTGACAGGGGGCCTAATTCACCCCTCCACTTT

v_gene: TRBV2
d_gene: TRBD1
j_gene: TRBJ1-6
abundance: -
CDR3aa: CASGEQGFSNSPLHF
CDR3nt: TGTGCCAGCGGGGAACAGGGGTTTAGTAATTCACCCCTCCACTTT

v_gene: TRBV5-4
d_gene: -
j_gene: TRBJ1-6
abundance: few
CDR3aa: CASSRGQQGQSSPLHF
CDR3nt: TGTGCCAGCAGCCGGGGGCAGCAGGGGCAGTCCTCACCCCTCCACTTT

v_gene: TRBV24-1
d_gene: -
j_gene: TRBJ2-2
abundance: few
CDR3aa: CATSAPSASNTGELFF
CDR3nt: TGTGCCACCAGTGCCCCTAGCGCATCCAACACCGGGGAGCTGTTTTTT

v_gene: TRBV7-8
d_gene: -
j_gene: TRBJ2-1
abundance: -
CDR3aa: CASSPDTNNEQFF
CDR3nt: TGTGCCAGCAGCCCCGACACCAACAATGAGCAGTTCTTC

v_gene: TRBV6-2/TRBV6-3
d_gene: -
j_gene: TRBJ2-5
abundance: -
CDR3aa: CASSRDKDGETQYF
CDR3nt: TGTGCCAGCAGCCGGGACAAGGACGGCGAGACCCAGTACTTC

v_gene: TRBV28
d_gene: -
j_gene: TRBJ2-7
abundance: -
CDR3aa: CASDPAAGSYEQYF
CDR3nt: TGTGCCAGCGATCCCGCTGCAGGGTCCTACGAGCAGTACTTC

v_gene: TRBV9
d_gene: -
j_gene: TRBJ2-2
abundance: -
CDR3aa: CASSAGGQITGELFF
CDR3nt: TGTGCCAGCAGCGCCGGGGGACAAATCACCGGGGAGCTGTTTTTT

v_gene: TRBV30
d_gene: -
j_gene: TRBJ1-1
abundance: -
CDR3aa: CAAVGGLNTEAFF
CDR3nt: TGTGCCGCGGTCGGCGGGTTGAACACTGAAGCTTTCTTT

v_gene: TRBV20-1
d_gene: TRBD1
j_gene: TRBJ2-5
abundance: many
CDR3aa: CSATPGRQGKETQYF
CDR3nt: TGCAGTGCTACCCCGGGCCGACAGGGAAAAGAGACCCAGTACTTC

v_gene: TRBV7-2
d_gene: -
j_gene: TRBJ2-3
abundance: few
CDR3aa: CASSLLGGGTDTQYF
CDR3nt: TGTGCCAGCAGCTTACTTGGCGGGGGCACAGATACGCAGTATTTT

v_gene: TRBV12-3/TRBV12-4
d_gene: -
j_gene: TRBJ1-2
abundance: many
CDR3aa: CASSFTGRDGYTF
CDR3nt: TGTGCCAGCAGTTTTACCGGACGGGATGGCTACACCTTC

v_gene: TRBV20-1
d_gene: -
j_gene: TRBJ2-4
abundance: few
CDR3aa: CSAQGDAKNIQYF
CDR3nt: TGCAGTGCCCAGGGTGATGCCAAAAACATTCAGTACTTC

v_gene: TRBV2
d_gene: -
j_gene: TRBJ1-4
abundance: many
CDR3aa: CASRGTGGEKLFF
CDR3nt: TGTGCCAGCAGAGGAACAGGAGGCGAAAAACTGTTTTTT

v_gene: TRBV6-6
d_gene: -
j_gene: TRBJ2-1
abundance: few
CDR3aa: CASSYSSGHYNEQFF
CDR3nt: TGTGCCAGCAGTTACTCGAGTGGGCACTACAATGAGCAGTTCTTC

v_gene: TRBV9
d_gene: TRBD1
j_gene: TRBJ1-4
abundance: -
CDR3aa: CASSVSGTVTNEKLFF
CDR3nt: TGTGCCAGCAGCGTGTCCGGGACAGTTACGAATGAAAAACTGTTTTTT

v_gene: TRBV20-1
d_gene: TRBD2
j_gene: TRBJ2-3
abundance: -
CDR3aa: CSAMAGDTDTQYF
CDR3nt: TGCAGTGCTATGGCGGGGGACACAGATACGCAGTATTTT

v_gene: TRBV7-7
d_gene: -
j_gene: TRBJ2-1
abundance: -
CDR3aa: CASSNRVGEQFF
CDR3nt: TGTGCTAGCAGCAACAGGGTCGGTGAGCAGTTCTTC

v_gene: TRBV6-1
d_gene: -
j_gene: TRBJ2-7
abundance: -
CDR3aa: CASSSDGYEQYF
CDR3nt: TGTGCCAGCAGCTCCGACGGGTACGAGCAGTACTTC

v_gene: TRBV19
d_gene: -
j_gene: TRBJ2-7
abundance: few
CDR3aa: CASSIEIGGITYEQYF
CDR3nt: TGTGCCAGTAGTATAGAAATCGGCGGGATTACCTACGAGCAGTACTTC

v_gene: TRBV20-1
d_gene: -
j_gene: TRBJ2-7
abundance: -
CDR3aa: CSARTLYEQYF
CDR3nt: TGCAGTGCTAGGACACTGTACGAGCAGTACTTC

v_gene: TRBV5-1
d_gene: -
j_gene: TRBJ2-6
abundance: -
CDR3aa: CASSLPPGSGANVLTF
CDR3nt: TGCGCCAGCAGCTTGCCTCCGGGGTCCGGGGCCAACGTCCTGACTTTC